This record concerns one T cell receptor (beta chain) sequence. This clonotype was detected ten times or more. Its antigen is unknown. No base qualities exist here, and no much larger clone lies one base off it. This entry belongs to a study of T cell repertoires in cytomegalovirus infection (dated by TCRdb to between 2018 and 2021). Concerning the study at large: Because public TCR beta signatures pointed to carriage of CMV infection together with the matching HLA type, the HLA type of each donor mattered for the analysis.

From a lookup of the germline V gene, CDR1 and CDR2 are SGHVS and FQNEAQ. Counted from cysteine to phenylalanine, this CDR3 has 15 amino acids. The only DNA kept is the CDR3, 45 bases in frame from the first base. V is cut back by 5 bases and J by 4 bases, with 9 bases in the junction unmatched. The instrument given in TCRdb is Illumina HiSeq 1500. TCRdb reprocessed the public reads (quality trimming at Q25 with fastp, clone calling with MiXCR) and kept in-frame beta chains. CDR3 protein sequences are deduplicated, and each keeps its most common genes and DNA. Present in this sample are around 130,000 distinct CDR3 sequences, 7.5% to 9% of which were seen just once. The leading ten clones occupy roughly a tenth of the sample. The paper's findings and limits, for the study overall: The ex vivo response was dominated by HLA-C-restricted CMV-specific TCR beta clonotypes, which also provided the single most frequent clonotype in two of eight donors. Carriers of CMV infection plus the relevant HLA type were discriminated by the cumulative frequency of public TCR beta family members in the study cohort and in an independent roughly 380-donor cohort.

Material for sequencing was PBMCs. This chain is built from TRBV7-8 and TRBJ1-1, with 8 junctional bases fitting TRBD1. The TCR comes from a human donor in good health (CMV status not recorded). Some clones in this sample may be carry-over from other donors' samples. This receptor carries the CDR3 CASSRETGDGTEAFF. The nucleotide sequence reads as follows: TGTGCCAGCAGCCGAGAGACAGGGGATGGCACTGAAGCTTTCTTT.